The text below deals with one T cell receptor (beta chain). This clonotype showed up just once. Its specific antigen is unknown. Per-base quality was not reported, and no clone a single base away is much larger than it. One read alone is weak evidence. Hyperthyroidism patients were newly diagnosed, with disease duration under 2 months, and aged 18 to 65 years. Patients with other autoimmune diseases, uncontrolled infections, pregnancy or lactation were excluded from the study. Clinical symptoms, serum thyroxine, TRAb, thyroid ultrasound and orbital computed tomography formed the basis of the diagnosis. Total RNA was extracted with Trizol reagent and quality-checked on an Agilent 2100 Bioanalyzer. TCR beta CDR3 regions were amplified from RNA transcripts for repertoire sequencing. A first-round RT-PCR used HTBI primers with the Qiagen OneStep RT-PCR kit, followed by a second-round multiplex PCR, size selection and purification. Sequencing of the libraries was carried out on an Illumina HiSeq2000 in paired-end mode with 100 bp reads. On the study's bioinformatics: SOAPnuke was used for read processing, and reads with adapters, uncalled bases, a mean Phred below 15, or no exact constant-primer or identifier match were discarded. COPE v1.2.5 was used to merge the high-quality paired reads. Each unique nucleotide sequence was defined as a clonotype, and clonotypes were aligned to IMGT TRB V, D and J references with MiTCR v1.1. Only V-J combinations with frequency above 0.0001 were analysed, covering around 99% of repertoires. For each V-J combination, a TCR clonal expansion and chaos score was defined as F50 clonal expansion divided by the chaos observed in the TCRdist matrix. Features were reduced by Welch's t-statistics and random forest to around 14 V-J combinations, which fed a naive Bayes classifier. Thyroid-blood repertoire similarity was quantified with the Morisita-Horn index. The public reads were reprocessed in TCRdb via fastp at Q25 and MiXCR, keeping in-frame beta chains. Every distinct CDR3 protein forms one entry, paired with its most common genes and DNA. Clone size and V and J calls follow TCRdb, not the original study. The sample table shows about 500,000 distinct CDR3 sequences, and under 40% are seen once. Jointly, the top ten make up around 4.6% of the sample.

This sample stems from a study of Graves' ophthalmopathy and Graves' hyperthyroidism (dated by TCRdb to 2017 to 2018). Looking at the study overall: Stable hyperthyroidism was defined as no progression to ophthalmopathy within 18 months of follow-up. In more than five hyperthyroidism patients, the T-cell repertoires found in thyroid tissue were compared with those found in blood. For independent validation, a separate cohort was made up of 18 hyperthyroidism patients plus 17 patients who later progressed from hyperthyroidism to ophthalmopathy. To explore V-J signatures that separate ophthalmopathy from hyperthyroidism, a discovery set of about a hundred patients was enrolled, consisting of more than 40 with ophthalmopathy and about 60 with stable hyperthyroidism. In total, some 130 blood samples were TCR-sequenced: around 42 ophthalmopathy, under 85 hyperthyroidism and roughly 17 hyperthyroidism-to-ophthalmopathy patients. Following sample collection, hyperthyroidism patients were given methimazole at a starting dose of 30 mg daily, and ophthalmopathy patients were given high-dose intravenous methylprednisolone. TCR beta repertoire signatures were used to distinguish Graves' ophthalmopathy from Graves' hyperthyroidism and to predict progression to ophthalmopathy. Broader findings and caveats from the paper: Among expanded thyroid clonotypes with frequency above 0.001, most also showed up in blood, which suggests that blood repertoires may reflect the thyroid immune response. In validation, the model predicted ophthalmopathy progression with about 64% sensitivity and around 72% specificity; roughly 11 predicted patients were CT-confirmed with GO in a median of about 6.1 months. In cross-validation, the 13-signature model distinguished ophthalmopathy from stable hyperthyroidism with about 90% sensitivity and roughly 84% specificity, while in the test set the corresponding values were about 80% and 75%. No statistical method was used to set the sample size in advance, and the investigators knew which group each participant was assigned to.

V sheds 3 bases and J sheds 10 bases, leaving 10 bases between their ends. Via the germline V gene (reference sequence), CDR1 is SGHNT and CDR2 YYREEE. The CDR3 holds 11 amino acids from the cysteine to the phenylalanine. The kept DNA is CDR3 alone, 33 bases in frame from the first base. The sequencing input was peripheral blood or thyroid tissue (not recorded which). The chain links TRBV5-4 with TRBJ1-1; the D gene is possibly TRBD1, with 5 bases matching. This receptor was obtained from an adult man with Graves' hyperthyroidism. The nucleotide sequence reads as follows: TGTGCCAGCAGCTACAGGACAAGAGCTTTCTTT. It is translated as CASSYRTRAFF.